This TCR beta chain is drawn from a study of blood T cells in healthy people across ages. Whole-study results and caveats: Roughly linearly, TCR beta diversity per million T cells fell as age increased. Strong correlation linked observed beta diversity and percent naive T cells.

Collection of around 10 milliliters of peripheral blood was performed for each donor. The authors ran a second PCR of about 7 to 12 cycles using a sample-barcoded 5' primer and a J-beta primer mix. A tag from a template-switch adaptor with 12 random nucleotides marked each cDNA molecule. TCRdb processed the 5' RACE reads anew with MiXCR; each CDR3 protein has one entry. The profile covers fewer than 800,000 distinct CDR3 sequences, with roughly 30% appearing a single time and over 15% taken by the ten largest. This clonotype was detected many times. The antigen remains undetermined. This CDR3 comprises 16 residues. Trimming cost V 1 base and J 0 bases, with 13 bases left between them. Germline-derived CDR1 and CDR2 are MGHRA and YSYEKL.

This sequence was found in a woman older than 75 in good health. The gene calls are TRBV4-1 and TRBJ2-7; D is perhaps TRBD1 or TRBD2 (5 bases each). Material for sequencing was blood. The CDR3 is CASSQGGTVGSYEQYF. The CDR3 bases are TGCGCCAGCAGCCAAGGGGGGACGGTGGGCTCCTACGAGCAGTACTTC.